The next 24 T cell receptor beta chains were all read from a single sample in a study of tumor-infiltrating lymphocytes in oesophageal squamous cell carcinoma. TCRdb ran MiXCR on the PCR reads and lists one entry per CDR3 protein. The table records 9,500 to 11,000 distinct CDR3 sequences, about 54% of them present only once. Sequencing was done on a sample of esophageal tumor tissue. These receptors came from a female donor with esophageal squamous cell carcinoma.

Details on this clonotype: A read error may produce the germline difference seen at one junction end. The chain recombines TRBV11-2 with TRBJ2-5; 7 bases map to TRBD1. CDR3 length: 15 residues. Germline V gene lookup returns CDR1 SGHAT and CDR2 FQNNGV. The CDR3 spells CASSSRDSSYNEQLF. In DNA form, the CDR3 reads TGTGCCAGCAGCAGCCGGGACAGCTCCTACAATGAGCAGCTCTTC.

The CDR3 DNA reads as TGTGCCAGCAGCTTAGTCAGACGGGGTAATGAAAAACTGTTTTTT. Its translation: CASSLVRRGNEKLFF. The genes are TRBV7-6 and TRBJ1-4; no clear D gene. The germline CDR1 and CDR2 sequences are SGHVS and FNYEAQ. The CDR3 has 15 residues. V was clipped by 1 base and J by 4 bases, with 10 bases between them.

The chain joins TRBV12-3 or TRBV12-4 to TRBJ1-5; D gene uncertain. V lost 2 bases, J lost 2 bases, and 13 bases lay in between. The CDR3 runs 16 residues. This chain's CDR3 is CASSLTLNGGNQPQHF. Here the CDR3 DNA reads TGTGCCAGCAGTTTAACGCTTAACGGAGGCAATCAGCCCCAGCATTTT.

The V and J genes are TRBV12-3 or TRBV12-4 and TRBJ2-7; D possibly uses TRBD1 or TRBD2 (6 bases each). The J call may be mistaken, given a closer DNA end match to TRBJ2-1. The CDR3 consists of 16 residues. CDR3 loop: CASSKLQGAGSGEQFF. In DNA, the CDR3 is TGTGCCAGCAGCAAGCTACAGGGAGCCGGGAGTGGTGAGCAGTTCTTC.

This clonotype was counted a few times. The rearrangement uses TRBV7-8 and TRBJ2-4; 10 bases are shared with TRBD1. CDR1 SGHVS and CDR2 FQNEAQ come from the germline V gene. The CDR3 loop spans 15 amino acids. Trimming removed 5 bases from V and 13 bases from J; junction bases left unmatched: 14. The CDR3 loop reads CASSGEGQGSYRQYF. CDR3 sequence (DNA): TGTGCCAGCAGCGGGGAGGGACAGGGGTCTTATCGGCAGTACTTC.

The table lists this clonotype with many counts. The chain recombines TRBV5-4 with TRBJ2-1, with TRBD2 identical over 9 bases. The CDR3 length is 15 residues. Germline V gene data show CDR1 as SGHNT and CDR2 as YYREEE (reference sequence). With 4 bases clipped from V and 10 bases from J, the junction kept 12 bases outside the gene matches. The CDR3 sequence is CASSRGTSKFNEQFF. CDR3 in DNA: TGTGCCAGCAGCCGAGGGACTAGCAAGTTTAACGAGCAGTTCTTC.

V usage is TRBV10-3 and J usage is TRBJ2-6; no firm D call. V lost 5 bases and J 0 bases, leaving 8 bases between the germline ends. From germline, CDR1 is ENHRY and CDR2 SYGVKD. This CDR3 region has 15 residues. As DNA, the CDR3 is TGTGCCATCAGTCTTAGTGGCTCTGGGGCCAACGTCCTGACTTTC. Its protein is CAISLSGSGANVLTF.

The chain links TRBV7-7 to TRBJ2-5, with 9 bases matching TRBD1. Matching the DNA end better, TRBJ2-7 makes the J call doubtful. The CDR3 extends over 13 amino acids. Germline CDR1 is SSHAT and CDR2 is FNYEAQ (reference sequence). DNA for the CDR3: TGTGCTCCCGGGACAGGGACTGGCTACGAGCAGTACTTC. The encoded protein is CAPGTGTGYEQYF.

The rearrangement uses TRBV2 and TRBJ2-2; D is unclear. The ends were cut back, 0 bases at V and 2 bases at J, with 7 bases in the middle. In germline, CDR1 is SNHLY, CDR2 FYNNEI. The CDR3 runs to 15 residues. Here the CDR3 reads CASSEARSNTGELFF. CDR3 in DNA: TGTGCCAGCAGTGAAGCTAGGTCTAACACCGGGGAGCTGTTTTTT.

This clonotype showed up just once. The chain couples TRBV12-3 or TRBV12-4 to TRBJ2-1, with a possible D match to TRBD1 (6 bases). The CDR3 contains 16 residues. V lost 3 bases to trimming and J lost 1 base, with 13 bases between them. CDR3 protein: CASSFPGAGSYNEQFF. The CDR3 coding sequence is TGTGCCAGCAGTTTCCCAGGGGCAGGATCCTACAATGAGCAGTTCTTC.

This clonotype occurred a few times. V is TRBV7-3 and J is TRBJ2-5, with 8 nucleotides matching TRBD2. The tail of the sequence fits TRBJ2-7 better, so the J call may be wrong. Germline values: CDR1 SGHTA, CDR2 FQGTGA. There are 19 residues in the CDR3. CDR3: CASSSLPLSSGSSLDEQYF. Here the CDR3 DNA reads TGTGCCAGCAGCTCCCTTCCCCTATCTAGCGGGTCTTCACTCGACGAGCAGTACTTC.

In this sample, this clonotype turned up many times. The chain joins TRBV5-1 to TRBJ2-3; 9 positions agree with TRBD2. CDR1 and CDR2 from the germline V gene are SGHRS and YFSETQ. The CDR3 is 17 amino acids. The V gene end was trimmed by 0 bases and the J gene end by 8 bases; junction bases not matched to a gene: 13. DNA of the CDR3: TGCGCCAGCAGCTTGGGGGATAGCGGGAGAGGCATGGGTACGCAGTATTTT. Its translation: CASSLGDSGRGMGTQYF.

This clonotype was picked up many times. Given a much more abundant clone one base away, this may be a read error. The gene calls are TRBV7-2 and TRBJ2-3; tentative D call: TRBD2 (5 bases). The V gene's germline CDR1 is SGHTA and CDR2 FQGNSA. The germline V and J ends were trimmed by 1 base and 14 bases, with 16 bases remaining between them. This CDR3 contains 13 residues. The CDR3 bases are TGTGCCAGCAGCTTAGGTATCACCGGGGAGCTGTATTTT. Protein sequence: CASSLGITGELYF.

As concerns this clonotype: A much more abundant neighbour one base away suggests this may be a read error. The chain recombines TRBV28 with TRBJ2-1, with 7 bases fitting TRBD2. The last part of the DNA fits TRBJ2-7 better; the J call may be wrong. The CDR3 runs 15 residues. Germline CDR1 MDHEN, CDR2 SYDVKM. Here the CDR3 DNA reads TGTGCCAGCAGAAAACTCGGTGGCGGGGGTAATGAGCAGTACTTC. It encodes CASRKLGGGGNEQYF.

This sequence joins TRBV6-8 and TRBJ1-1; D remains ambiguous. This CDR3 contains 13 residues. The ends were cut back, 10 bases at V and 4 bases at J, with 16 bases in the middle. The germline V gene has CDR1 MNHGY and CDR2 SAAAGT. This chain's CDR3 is CATKRGRSTEAFF. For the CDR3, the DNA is TGTGCCACTAAACGAGGGCGCTCCACTGAAGCTTTCTTT.

The CDR3: CASSWALSTDTQYF. DNA of the CDR3: TGTGCCAGCAGTTGGGCACTCAGCACAGATACGCAGTATTTT. This chain connects TRBV12-3 or TRBV12-4 to TRBJ2-3, with D unclear. The CDR3 length is 14 residues. The ends were cut back, 4 bases at V and 0 bases at J, with 8 bases in the middle.

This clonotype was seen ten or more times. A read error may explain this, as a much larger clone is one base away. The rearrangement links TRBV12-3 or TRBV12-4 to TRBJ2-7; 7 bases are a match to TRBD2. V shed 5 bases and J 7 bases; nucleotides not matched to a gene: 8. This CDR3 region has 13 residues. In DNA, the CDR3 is TGTGCCAGCAGTAGGGGAGGGCAGAATGAGCAGTACTTC. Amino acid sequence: CASSRGGQNEQYF.

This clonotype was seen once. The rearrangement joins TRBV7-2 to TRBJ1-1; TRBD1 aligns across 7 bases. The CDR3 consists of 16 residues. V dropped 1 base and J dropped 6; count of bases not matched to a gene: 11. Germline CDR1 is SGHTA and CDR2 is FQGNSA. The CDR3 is CASSLGGSRDSSEAFF. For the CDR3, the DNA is TGTGCCAGCAGCTTAGGGGGTTCCCGGGACAGCTCTGAAGCTTTCTTT.

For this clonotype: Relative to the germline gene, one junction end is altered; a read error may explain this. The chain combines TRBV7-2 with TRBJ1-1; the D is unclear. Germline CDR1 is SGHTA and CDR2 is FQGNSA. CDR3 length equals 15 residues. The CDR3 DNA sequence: TGTGCCAGCAGCCCCGGAGCGGGAGGGCAGCTCGAGCAGTACTTT. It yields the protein CASSPGAGGQLEQYF.

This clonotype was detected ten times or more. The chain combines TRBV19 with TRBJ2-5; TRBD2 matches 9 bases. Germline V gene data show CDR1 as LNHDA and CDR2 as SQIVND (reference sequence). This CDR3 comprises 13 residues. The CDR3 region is CATRLAVKNEQYF. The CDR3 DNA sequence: TGTGCGACTAGACTAGCGGTGAAAAATGAGCAGTACTTC.

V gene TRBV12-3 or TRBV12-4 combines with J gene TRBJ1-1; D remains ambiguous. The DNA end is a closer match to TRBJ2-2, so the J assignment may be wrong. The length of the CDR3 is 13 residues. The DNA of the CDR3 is TGTGCCAGCAGACCCAGGAACACCGGGGAGCTGTTTTTT. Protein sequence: CASRPRNTGELFF.

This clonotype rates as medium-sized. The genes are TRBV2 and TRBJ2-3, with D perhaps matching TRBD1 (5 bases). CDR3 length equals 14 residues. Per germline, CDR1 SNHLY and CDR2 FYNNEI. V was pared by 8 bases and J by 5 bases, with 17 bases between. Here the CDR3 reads CASAAGIEGDTQYF. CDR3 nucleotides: TGTGCCAGCGCGGCAGGGATAGAAGGAGATACGCAGTATTTT.

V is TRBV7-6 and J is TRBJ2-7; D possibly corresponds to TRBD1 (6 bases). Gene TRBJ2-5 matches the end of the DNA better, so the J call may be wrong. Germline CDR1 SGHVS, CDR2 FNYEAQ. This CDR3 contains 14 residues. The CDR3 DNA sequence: TGTGCCAGCAGCTTAGCGCGACAGGAAGAGACCCAGTACTTC. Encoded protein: CASSLARQEETQYF.

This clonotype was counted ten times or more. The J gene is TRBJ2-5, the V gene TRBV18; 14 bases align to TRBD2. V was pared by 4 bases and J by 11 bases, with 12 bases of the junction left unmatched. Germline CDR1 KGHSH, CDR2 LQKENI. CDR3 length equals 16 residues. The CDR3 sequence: CASSQPGTSGSREQYF. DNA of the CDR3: TGTGCCAGCTCACAACCTGGGACTAGCGGGAGTCGTGAGCAGTACTTC. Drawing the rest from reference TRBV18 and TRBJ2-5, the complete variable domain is NAGVMQNPRHLVRRRGQEARLRCSPMKGHSHVYWYRQLPEEGLKFMVYLQKENIIDESGMPKERFSAEFPKEGPSILRIQQVVRGDSAAYFCASSQPGTSGSREQYFGPGTRLLVL.